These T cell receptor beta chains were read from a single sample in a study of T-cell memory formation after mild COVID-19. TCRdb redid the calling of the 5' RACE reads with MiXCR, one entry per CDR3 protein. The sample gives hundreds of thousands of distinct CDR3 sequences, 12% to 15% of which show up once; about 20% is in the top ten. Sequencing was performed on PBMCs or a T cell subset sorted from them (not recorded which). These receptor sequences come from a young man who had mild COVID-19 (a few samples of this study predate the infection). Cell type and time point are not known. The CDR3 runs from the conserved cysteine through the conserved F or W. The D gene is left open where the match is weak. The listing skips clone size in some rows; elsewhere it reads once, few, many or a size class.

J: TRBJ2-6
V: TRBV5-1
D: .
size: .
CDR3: CASSLVPTLGANVLTF
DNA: TGCGCCAGCAGCTTGGTTCCTACTCTGGGGGCCAACGTCCTGACTTTC

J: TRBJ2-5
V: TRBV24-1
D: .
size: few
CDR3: CATSEEGPGEGGQYF
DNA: TGTGCCACCAGTGAGGAGGGACCAGGAGAAGGCGGCCAGTACTTC

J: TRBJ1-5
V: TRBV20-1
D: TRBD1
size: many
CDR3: CSASSATGWNQPQHF
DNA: TGCAGTGCTAGTTCGGCGACAGGGTGGAATCAGCCCCAGCATTTT

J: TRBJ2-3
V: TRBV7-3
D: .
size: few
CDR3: CASSLIGLASTDTQYF
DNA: TGTGCCAGCAGCTTAATAGGCCTGGCTAGCACAGATACGCAGTATTTT

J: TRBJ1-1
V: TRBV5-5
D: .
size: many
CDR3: CASTLDRYKTEAFF
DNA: TGTGCCAGCACCCTCGACAGGTATAAGACTGAAGCTTTCTTT

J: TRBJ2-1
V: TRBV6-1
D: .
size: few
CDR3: CASTIGAPGQFF
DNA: TGTGCCAGCACCATAGGAGCCCCAGGGCAGTTCTTC

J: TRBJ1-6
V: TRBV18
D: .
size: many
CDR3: CASSPEVTANSPLHF
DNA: TGTGCCAGCTCACCAGAGGTAACGGCTAATTCACCCCTCCACTTT

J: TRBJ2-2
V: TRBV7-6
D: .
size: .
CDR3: CASRITARVSAGELFF
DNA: TGTGCCAGCCGTATCACAGCCCGGGTCTCGGCCGGGGAGCTGTTTTTT

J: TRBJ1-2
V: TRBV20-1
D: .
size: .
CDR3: CSATRPDDYGYTF
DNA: TGCAGTGCTACCCGCCCGGACGACTATGGCTACACCTTC

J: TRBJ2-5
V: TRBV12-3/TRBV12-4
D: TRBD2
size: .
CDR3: CASTTLAGQETQYF
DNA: TGTGCCAGCACGACCCTAGCGGGACAAGAGACCCAGTACTTC

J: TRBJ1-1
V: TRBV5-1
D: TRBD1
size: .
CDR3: CASLTGTGATEAFF
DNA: TGCGCCAGCCTAACCGGGACAGGGGCTACTGAAGCTTTCTTT

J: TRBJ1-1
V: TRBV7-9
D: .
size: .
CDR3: CASRVQMNTEAFF
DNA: TGTGCCAGCAGAGTACAGATGAACACTGAAGCTTTCTTT

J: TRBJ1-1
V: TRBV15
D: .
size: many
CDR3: CATSKENTEAFF
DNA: TGTGCCACCAGCAAGGAGAACACTGAAGCTTTCTTT

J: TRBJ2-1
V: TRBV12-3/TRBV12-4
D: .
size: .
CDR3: CASSFGSPSYNEQFF
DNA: TGTGCCAGCAGTTTTGGCTCACCTTCCTACAATGAGCAGTTCTTC

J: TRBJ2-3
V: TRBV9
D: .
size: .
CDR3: CASSVEASSTDTQYF
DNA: TGTGCCAGCAGCGTAGAGGCGTCCAGCACAGATACGCAGTATTTT

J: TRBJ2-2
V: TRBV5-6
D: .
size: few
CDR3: CASSLDGTRWTGELFF
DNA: TGTGCCAGCAGCTTGGATGGGACGCGATGGACCGGGGAGCTGTTTTTT

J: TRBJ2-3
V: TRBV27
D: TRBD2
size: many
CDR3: CASSWGGGDTQYF
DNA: TGTGCCAGCAGTTGGGGCGGGGGGGATACGCAGTATTTT

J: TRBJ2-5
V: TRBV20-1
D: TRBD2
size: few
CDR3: CSASRERGFQETQYF
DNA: TGCAGTGCTAGTAGGGAGCGGGGTTTTCAAGAGACCCAGTACTTC

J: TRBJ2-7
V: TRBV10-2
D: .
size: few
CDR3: CASSEEVEQYF
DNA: TGCGCCAGCAGTGAAGAGGTCGAGCAGTACTTC

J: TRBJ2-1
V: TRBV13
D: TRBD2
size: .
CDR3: CASSYQRGAHNEQFF
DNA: TGTGCCAGCAGCTACCAGCGGGGGGCCCACAATGAGCAGTTCTTC

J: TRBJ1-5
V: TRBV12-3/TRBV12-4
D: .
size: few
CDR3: CASSLSRANQPQHF
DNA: TGTGCCAGCAGTTTAAGCAGGGCGAATCAGCCCCAGCATTTT

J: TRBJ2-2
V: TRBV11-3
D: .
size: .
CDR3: CASSHKTGEGTGELFF
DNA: TGTGCCAGCAGCCACAAGACAGGGGAGGGCACCGGGGAGCTGTTTTTT